The rows below give T cell receptor beta chains drawn from one sample of a study of early T cells in non-severe SARS-CoV-2 infection. TCRdb fed the 5' RACE reads into MiXCR, producing one record per CDR3 protein. The sample includes tens of thousands of distinct CDR3 sequences, roughly an eighth of them seen just once. The source was whole blood, collected at baseline. Every receptor here comes from an adult who was a healthcare worker with PCR-confirmed SARS-CoV-2 infection or an uninfected control (not recorded which). Both conserved end residues are trimmed from each CDR3.

j_call: TRBJ2-1; v_call: TRBV2; cdr3_aa: ASRKDRGVNEQF
j_call: TRBJ2-1; v_call: TRBV11-2; cdr3_aa: ASSLAGVYNEQF
j_call: TRBJ2-1; v_call: TRBV28; cdr3_aa: ATRTAYNEQF
j_call: TRBJ1-2; v_call: TRBV18; cdr3_aa: ASSPSLQGLEEGYT
j_call: TRBJ2-7; v_call: TRBV28; cdr3_aa: ASQGGQGPHEQY
j_call: TRBJ2-7; v_call: TRBV7-9; cdr3_aa: ASSPGGDEQY
j_call: TRBJ2-2; v_call: TRBV20-1; cdr3_aa: SAAGVNTGELF
j_call: TRBJ1-3; v_call: TRBV12-3/TRBV12-4; cdr3_aa: ASTPRRENTIY
j_call: TRBJ1-2; v_call: TRBV7-2; cdr3_aa: ASSLDNIRNYGYT
j_call: TRBJ2-2; v_call: TRBV7-8; cdr3_aa: ASSLAGATSRSGELF
j_call: TRBJ2-7; v_call: TRBV24-1; cdr3_aa: ATSDPRTSGGEQY
j_call: TRBJ1-2; v_call: TRBV12-3/TRBV12-4; cdr3_aa: ASSSPSRGYGYT
j_call: TRBJ1-1; v_call: TRBV25-1; cdr3_aa: ASSEGGPHVVNTEAF